These 27 T cell receptor beta chains share one sample of origin, sequenced in a study of T cells expressing NK-cell markers. For each CDR3 protein, TCRdb gives one entry from its re-call of the 5' RACE reads, without DNA. In total, the table holds roughly 180,000 distinct CDR3 sequences. Sequenced sample: blood T cells: a sorted CD56 or NKG2C T cell subset, CD4+ or CD8+ T cells, or bulk PBMC T cells (not recorded which). Receptor source: a woman between 18 and 70 years old in good health.

The chain links TRBV5-1 to TRBJ2-1. Germline V CDR1 and CDR2: SGHRS, YFSETQ. The CDR3 loop spans 12 amino acids. CDR3: CASSLGEDEQFF. The full variable domain, with the rest looked up from reference TRBV5-1 and TRBJ2-1, is KAGVTQTPRYLIKTRGQQVTLSCSPISGHRSVSWYQQTPGQGLQFLFEYFSETQRNKGNFPGRFSGRQFSNSRSEMNVSTLELGDSALYLCASSLGEDEQFFGPGTRLTVL.

The V gene is TRBV7-3, the J gene TRBJ2-1. CDR1 is SGHTA and CDR2 is FQGTGA in the germline V gene. CDR3 size: 13 residues. CDR3 amino acids: CASSLNSVGEQFF.

The chain is built from TRBV7-9 and TRBJ1-2; TCRdb outputs TRBD1, but without DNA this stays unchecked. CDR3 length: 17 amino acids. Germline CDR1 and CDR2: SEHNR and FQNEAQ (reference sequence). The CDR3 spells CASSPPIRQGLNYGYTF.

The rearrangement uses TRBV3-1 and TRBJ2-7; TCRdb's D call, TRBD1, is unchecked because there is no DNA. The CDR3 length is 15 residues. Germline values: CDR1 LGHDT, CDR2 YNNKEL (reference sequence). The CDR3: CASSPTGQGHNEQYF.

The chain uses TRBV3-1 and TRBJ2-5; TCRdb outputs TRBD2, but without DNA this stays unchecked. The CDR3 extends over 15 amino acids. Germline V lookup: CDR1 LGHDT, CDR2 YNNKEL (reference sequence). This CDR3 reads CASSRTSGGMETQYF.

The CDR3 region is CASSVMVGNTQYF. This chain uses TRBV9 with TRBJ2-3. Germline assignment: CDR1 SGDLS and CDR2 YYNGEE. There are 13 residues in the CDR3.

V usage is TRBV9 and J usage is TRBJ2-1; TCRdb's D call of TRBD2 is untestable without DNA. Per germline, CDR1 SGDLS and CDR2 YYNGEE. This CDR3 has 19 amino acids. The CDR3 reads CASSPGTSGPFQFYNEQFF.

V and J are TRBV20-1 and TRBJ2-4. Germline-derived CDR1 and CDR2 are DFQATT and SNEGSKA (reference sequence). The CDR3 consists of 13 residues. CDR3 region: CSARDPGPDIQYF.

The V call is TRBV2, the J call TRBJ2-3; TCRdb proposes TRBD2, but this gene call is untestable without DNA. CDR3 length equals 15 residues. CDR1 SNHLY and CDR2 FYNNEI come from the germline V gene. The CDR3 is CASSEVGGDTDTQYF.

The chain employs TRBV11-3 and TRBJ2-3; TCRdb designates TRBD2, a call that cannot be tested without DNA. This CDR3 is built from 15 residues. Germline lookup yields CDR1 SGHNT and CDR2 YENEEA. The CDR3 region is CASSLGLAVADTQYF.

The chain has TRBV12-3 or TRBV12-4 and TRBJ2-7; TCRdb reports TRBD2, a call that lacks DNA to check it against. CDR3 size: 18 residues. The CDR3 loop reads CASSGLRLAGDGGYEQYF.

This sequence joins TRBV5-1 and TRBJ2-2. The CDR3 is 17 residues long. Germline assignment: CDR1 SGHRS and CDR2 YFSETQ. The CDR3 is CASSLTTDFTNTGELFF.

The chain is built from TRBV29-1 and TRBJ1-1. Germline-derived CDR1 and CDR2 are SQVTM and ANQGSEA. This CDR3 is built from 13 residues. The CDR3 loop reads CSAAENLRTEAFF.

The rearrangement joins TRBV24-1 to TRBJ1-5; there is no DNA to check the TCRdb D call of TRBD1. This CDR3 is built from 14 residues. Germline V gene lookup returns CDR1 KGHDR and CDR2 SFDVKD. The chain's CDR3 is CATSDFRGSQPQHF.

This sequence joins TRBV2 and TRBJ1-1; TCRdb indicates TRBD1, and absent DNA this call remains unverified. This CDR3 contains 15 residues. In germline, CDR1 is SNHLY, CDR2 FYNNEI. The CDR3 region is CASSIDRGRNTEAFF.

V gene TRBV27 combines with J gene TRBJ1-4. Per the germline V gene, CDR1 is MNHEY and CDR2 is SMNVEV (reference sequence). The CDR3 runs 15 residues. CDR3 residues: CASSFAGAGGEKLFF. The complete variable domain, with remaining parts taken from reference TRBV27 and TRBJ1-4, reads EAQVTQNPRYLITVTGKKLTVTCSQNMNHEYMSWYRQDPGLGLRQIYYSMNVEVTDKGDVPEGYKVSRKEKRNFPLILESPSPNQTSLYFCASSFAGAGGEKLFFGSGTQLSVL.

The chain joins TRBV7-2 to TRBJ1-1. Per germline, CDR1 SGHTA and CDR2 FQGNSA. This CDR3 comprises 13 residues. The CDR3 loop is CASSRGTSPTAFF.

CDR3 amino acids: CASSLISGLPNNEQFF. The chain has TRBV7-9 and TRBJ2-1; the TRBD2 assignment by TCRdb is unverifiable without DNA. CDR1 and CDR2 from the germline V gene are SEHNR and FQNEAQ (reference sequence). CDR3 length: 16 amino acids.

This chain links TRBV9 with TRBJ1-4; checking the TCRdb D call of TRBD1 is not possible without DNA. CDR1 is SGDLS, CDR2 YYNGEE, per germline. The CDR3 consists of 16 residues. This chain's CDR3 is CASSVDLNRAREKLFF.

V usage is TRBV5-1 and J usage is TRBJ1-3; lacking DNA, the TRBD1 call made by TCRdb goes unchecked. The CDR3 covers 15 residues. Germline V gene lookup returns CDR1 SGHRS and CDR2 YFSETQ. CDR3 region: CASSLERGAGNTIYF.

V usage is TRBV9 and J usage is TRBJ2-3. In germline, CDR1 is SGDLS, CDR2 YYNGEE. The CDR3 length is 15 residues. The CDR3 loop reads CASSVRGRTTDTQYF.

The chain uses TRBV6-1 and TRBJ1-1; the TCRdb D gene call, TRBD1, has no DNA to confirm it. From germline, CDR1 is MNHNS and CDR2 SASEGT. CDR3 size: 14 residues. CDR3 sequence: CASRAGQLNTEAFF.

The chain joins TRBV2 to TRBJ1-1; TCRdb designates TRBD1, a call that cannot be tested without DNA. The germline CDR1 and CDR2 sequences are SNHLY and FYNNEI. This CDR3 has 14 amino acids. The CDR3 protein is CASSERQGFTEAFF.

The CDR3 loop reads CASNDRGQTGELFF. J is TRBJ2-2 and V is TRBV5-4; no DNA is available, so the TRBD1 call from TCRdb remains unchecked. Germline loops: CDR1 SGHNT, CDR2 YYREEE (reference sequence). This CDR3 has 14 residues.

The gene calls are TRBV5-1 and TRBJ2-1; TCRdb picks TRBD2, but there is no DNA to check that call. CDR1 SGHRS and CDR2 YFSETQ come from the germline V gene. The CDR3 runs to 15 residues. The CDR3 loop reads CASSPSGTSYNEQFF.

CDR3 sequence: CSARVQPGGGNEQFF. This rearrangement joins TRBV20-1 to TRBJ2-1; TCRdb calls TRBD2, which cannot be checked without DNA. Per the germline V gene, CDR1 is DFQATT and CDR2 is SNEGSKA (reference sequence). CDR3 length equals 15 residues.

This sequence joins TRBV24-1 and TRBJ2-5; no DNA is available, so the TRBD1 call from TCRdb remains unchecked. The CDR3 sequence is 15 residues long. Germline lookup yields CDR1 KGHDR and CDR2 SFDVKD. CDR3 sequence: CATSDPVSTGETQYF.